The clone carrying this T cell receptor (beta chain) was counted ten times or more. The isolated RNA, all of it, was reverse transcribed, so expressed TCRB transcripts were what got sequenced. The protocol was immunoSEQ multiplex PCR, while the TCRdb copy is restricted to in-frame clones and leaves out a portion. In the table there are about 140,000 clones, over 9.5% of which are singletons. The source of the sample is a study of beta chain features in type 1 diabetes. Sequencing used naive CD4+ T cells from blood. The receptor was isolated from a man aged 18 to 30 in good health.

In DNA, the CDR3 is TGTGCCAGCTCACCAGGACTTGGCACCGGGGAGCTGTTTTTT. This encodes CASSPGLGTGELFF. This rearrangement joins TRBV18 to TRBJ2-2; a possible D gene is TRBD2 (5 bases). The germline V gene has CDR1 KGHSH and CDR2 LQKENI. CDR3 length: 14 residues. The germline V and J ends were trimmed by 2 bases and 4 bases, with 8 bases remaining between them.